The T cell receptor beta chain described here comes from a study of blood T cell repertoires in COVID-19. Across the study: COVID-19 samples, acute and convalescent, were from the United States, Italy and Spain. The cDNA or gDNA used as material had been derived from T cells, B-cell-depleted T cells, or PBMCs.

Original analysis: Reference gene primers were amplified, and this amplification served to estimate nucleated cell counts. Assay used: immunoSEQ multiplex PCR; TCRdb lists only in-frame clones, some missing. The DNA gave D and trimming, while V, J and clone size come from that table. The sample has about 130,000 clones; less than 90% are singletons. The germline V gene has CDR1 SNHLY and CDR2 FYNNEI. Trimming left V 2 bases short and J 5 bases short, with 21 bases between. The CDR3 contains 17 residues. The chain employs TRBV2 and TRBJ1-1; D perhaps matches TRBD1 (6 bases). The specimen sequenced was peripheral blood. The TCR was taken from a man between 65 and 85 years old with acute or convalescent COVID-19. CDR3 sequence reads: CASSERGGGGRRTEAFF. The DNA of the CDR3 is TGTGCCAGCAGTGAAAGAGGCGGGGGCGGAAGGAGGACTGAAGCTTTCTTT. Filled out from reference TRBV2 and TRBJ1-1, the complete variable domain reads EPEVTQTPSHQVTQMGQEVILRCVPISNHLYFYWYRQILGQKVEFLVSFYNNEISEKSEIFDDQFSVERPDGSNFTLKIRSTKLEDSAMYFCASSERGGGGRRTEAFFGQGTRLTVV.